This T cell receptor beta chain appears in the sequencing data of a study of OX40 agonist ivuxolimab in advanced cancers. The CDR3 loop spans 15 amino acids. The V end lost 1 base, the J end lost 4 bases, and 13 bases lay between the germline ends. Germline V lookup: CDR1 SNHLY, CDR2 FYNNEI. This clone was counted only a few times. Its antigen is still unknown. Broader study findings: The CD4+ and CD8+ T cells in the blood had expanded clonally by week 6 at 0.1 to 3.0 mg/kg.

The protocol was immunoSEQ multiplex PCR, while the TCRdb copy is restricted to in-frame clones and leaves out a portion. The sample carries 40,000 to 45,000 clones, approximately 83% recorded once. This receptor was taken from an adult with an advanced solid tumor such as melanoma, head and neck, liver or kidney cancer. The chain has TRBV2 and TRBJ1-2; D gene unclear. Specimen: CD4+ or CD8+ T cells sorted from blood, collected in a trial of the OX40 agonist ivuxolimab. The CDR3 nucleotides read TGTGCCAGCAGTGAAGATGGGCAGGCCGTCTATGGCTACACCTTC. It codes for CASSEDGQAVYGYTF.